This T cell receptor (beta chain) derives from a study of T cells in Graves' hyperthyroidism and ophthalmopathy. The sample holds many counts of this clonotype. Germline V gives CDR1 MNHEY, CDR2 SMNVEV (reference sequence). This CDR3 comprises 16 residues. V lost 4 bases and J lost 6; bases outside the gene matches: 14. TCR beta CDR3 sequences were amplified from RNA transcripts. First-round RT-PCR targeting the TCR CDR3 was performed with the HTBI primer set. In TCRdb, the multiplex PCR reads were re-called with MiXCR into one record per CDR3 protein. The table lists 250,000 to 300,000 distinct CDR3 sequences, roughly an eighth of them singletons.

This receptor was obtained from a woman aged 35 to 49 with Graves' hyperthyroidism. Sequencing input: blood. The chain recombines TRBV27 with TRBJ1-2; 7 bases are a match to TRBD1. In nucleotides, the CDR3 is TGTGCCAGCAGTTCCGGGACAGTGAATCCGTTTGATGGCTACACCTTC. This gives the protein CASSSGTVNPFDGYTF.